The 21 T cell receptor beta chains presented below share a single source sample, sequenced in a study of early T cells in non-severe SARS-CoV-2 infection. TCRdb independently ran MiXCR on the 5' RACE reads; one entry per CDR3 protein. Of 25,000 to 35,000 distinct CDR3 sequences in the sample, under 6.5% were seen once. The source material was whole blood. The receptor set was obtained from an adult who was a healthcare worker with PCR-confirmed SARS-CoV-2 infection or an uninfected control (not recorded which).

This clonotype was detected ten times or more. The chain has TRBV6-5 and TRBJ2-2; D is uncertain. Between the trimmed V and J ends, which lost 5 bases and 3 bases, there was a span of 10 bases. The V gene's germline CDR1 is MNHEY and CDR2 SVGAGI. This CDR3 is 14 amino acids long. The DNA of the CDR3 is TGTGCCAGCAGTCCCATGTCTCACACCGGGGAGCTGTTTTTT. It codes for CASSPMSHTGELFF.

This clonotype was counted at least ten times. This chain joins TRBV28 and TRBJ1-5; D is undetermined. V lost 5 bases and J 1 base, leaving 9 bases between the germline ends. CDR1 MDHEN and CDR2 SYDVKM come from the germline V gene. The CDR3 has 14 residues. CDR3 in DNA: TGTGCCAGCAGTCCTGAGGTGAGCAATCAGCCCCAGCATTTT. This sequence encodes CASSPEVSNQPQHF.

This clonotype came up many times. V usage is TRBV4-3 and J usage is TRBJ1-6; D uncertain. The V gene's germline CDR1 is LGHNA and CDR2 YSLEER. Trimming shortened V by 0 bases and J by 0 bases, and 12 bases separated the two germline ends. The length of the CDR3 is 18 residues. CDR3 protein: CASSQDREGSSYNSPLHF. DNA for the CDR3: TGCGCCAGCAGCCAAGATAGAGAAGGGAGCTCCTATAATTCACCCCTCCACTTT.

This clonotype was counted at least ten times. The genes are TRBV7-2 and TRBJ1-2; D remains ambiguous. The CDR3 loop spans 17 amino acids. Germline V gives CDR1 SGHTA, CDR2 FQGNSA. Trimming shortened V by 1 base and J by 0 bases, and 15 bases separated the two germline ends. The CDR3 DNA reads as TGTGCCAGCAGCTTAGTAGCCTATGCAGATCCTAACTATGGCTACACCTTC. This sequence encodes CASSLVAYADPNYGYTF.

The chain links TRBV2 to TRBJ2-5; D is uncertain. Trimming took 0 bases from V and 1 from J, leaving 6 bases between them. The CDR3 is 14 residues long. CDR1 and CDR2 from the germline V gene are SNHLY and FYNNEI. The CDR3 DNA is TGTGCCAGCAGTGAAGCAATCCGCCAAGAGACCCAGTACTTC. It specifies CASSEAIRQETQYF.

This clonotype appeared many times. The V and J genes are TRBV14 and TRBJ2-2, with D unresolved. The V gene's germline CDR1 is SGHDN and CDR2 FVKESK. This CDR3 spans 13 amino acids. V was trimmed by 3 bases and J by 5 bases, leaving 7 bases between them. CDR3 loop: CASSHFSTGELFF. CDR3 sequence (DNA): TGTGCCAGCAGCCATTTCAGTACCGGGGAGCTGTTTTTT.

This clonotype was picked up many times. J is TRBJ2-7 and V is TRBV2; 8 bases map to TRBD1. CDR3 length equals 15 residues. Germline loops: CDR1 SNHLY, CDR2 FYNNEI. V shed 2 bases and J 2 bases; nucleotides not matched to a gene: 5. The CDR3 nucleotides are TGTGCCAGCAGTGAAACGGGACAGGAGACCTACGAGCAGTACTTC. Its translation: CASSETGQETYEQYF.

This clonotype was seen ten or more times. The chain links TRBV2 to TRBJ2-1; D is perhaps TRBD2 (6 bases). The CDR3 is made up of 15 amino acids. V gave up 4 bases and J gave up 0 bases, with 10 bases separating them. CDR1 SNHLY and CDR2 FYNNEI come from the germline V gene. The CDR3 sequence is CASSVGTFSYNEQFF. The CDR3 DNA sequence: TGTGCCAGCAGTGTTGGGACTTTCTCCTACAATGAGCAGTTCTTC.

The sample holds a few counts of this clonotype. V usage is TRBV5-1 and J usage is TRBJ2-5, with D unresolved. V dropped 4 bases and J dropped 2 bases, with 9 bases sitting between them. The length of the CDR3 is 13 residues. Germline loops: CDR1 SGHRS, CDR2 YFSETQ. CDR3 coding DNA: TGCGCCAGCAGCACGGACGTGCAAGAGACCCAGTACTTC. Translating gives CASSTDVQETQYF.

V gene TRBV7-6 combines with J gene TRBJ2-3; 8 bases line up with TRBD2. V lost 1 base, J lost 2 bases, and 5 bases stayed unmatched. CDR1 and CDR2 (germline): SGHVS, FNYEAQ. The CDR3 loop spans 16 amino acids. This chain's CDR3 is CASSLGAGVVTDTQYF. The CDR3 nucleotides read TGTGCCAGCAGCTTAGGAGCGGGGGTTGTCACAGATACGCAGTATTTT.

This clonotype was recorded many times. This chain's CDR3 is CASTGFNSPLHF. DNA of the CDR3: TGTGCCAGCACAGGCTTTAATTCACCCCTCCACTTT. J is TRBJ1-6 and V is TRBV27; D is undetermined. CDR3 size: 12 residues. Germline values: CDR1 MNHEY, CDR2 SMNVEV (reference sequence). Trimming pared 7 bases from V and 6 bases from J, leaving 7 bases between.

The V and J genes are TRBV6-2 or TRBV6-3 and TRBJ2-1, with 12 bases matching TRBD2. The germline gives CDR1 MNHEY, CDR2 SVGEGT. The CDR3 consists of 13 residues. V shed 4 bases, J shed 10 bases, and the junction held 2 bases outside the gene matches. The CDR3 DNA sequence: TGTGCCAGCAGTTTGACTAGCGGGGGAGAGCAGTTCTTC. This translates into CASSLTSGGEQFF.

The chain uses TRBV9 and TRBJ2-7; a possible D gene is TRBD1 (6 bases). V was trimmed by 4 bases and J by 9 bases, leaving 20 bases between them. This CDR3 is 14 amino acids long. Germline V gives CDR1 SGDLS, CDR2 YYNGEE. CDR3 sequence: CASSPTYRESVQYF. In nucleotides, the CDR3 is TGTGCCAGCAGCCCGACTTACAGGGAATCTGTGCAGTACTTC.

The table lists this clonotype with many counts. The V call is TRBV12-3 or TRBV12-4, the J call TRBJ1-1; D is ambiguous. The CDR3 totals 16 residues. The V end lost 4 bases, the J end lost 0 bases, and 15 bases lay between the germline ends. The CDR3 region is CASSSYSGGMNTEAFF. In nucleotides, the CDR3 is TGTGCCAGCAGTTCCTACTCGGGAGGGATGAACACTGAAGCTTTCTTT.

This clonotype has at least ten counts. The CDR3 bases are TGTGCCAGCTCACCACCGGGACAGGGGGCTCGTACCGGGGAGCTGTTTTTT. Translated, it gives CASSPPGQGARTGELFF. The gene calls are TRBV18 and TRBJ2-2; the match to TRBD1 covers 12 bases. Germline loops: CDR1 KGHSH, CDR2 LQKENI. The CDR3 spans 17 residues. The junction had 4 bases not matched to a gene; V was cut back by 0 bases and J by 5 bases.

This clonotype was recorded a few times. The chain couples TRBV2 to TRBJ1-3, with D maybe TRBD1 (6 bases). The CDR3 extends over 14 amino acids. CDR1 and CDR2 (germline): SNHLY, FYNNEI. Trimming took off 7 bases at V and 4 bases at J, with 14 bases between the two ends. CDR3 nucleotide sequence: TGTGCCAGCAAAGCCGGGACAATCGGAAACACCATATATTTT. Protein sequence: CASKAGTIGNTIYF. Looking up the rest from reference TRBV2 and TRBJ1-3 gives the full variable domain: EPEVTQTPSHQVTQMGQEVILRCVPISNHLYFYWYRQILGQKVEFLVSFYNNEISEKSEIFDDQFSVERPDGSNFTLKIRSTKLEDSAMYFCASKAGTIGNTIYFGEGSWLTVV.

Many counts were recorded for this clonotype. The genes are TRBV19 and TRBJ2-3; D perhaps matches TRBD2 (6 bases). V shed 5 bases and J shed 3 bases, with 12 bases lying between them. Germline lookup yields CDR1 LNHDA and CDR2 SQIVND (reference sequence). There are 14 residues in the CDR3. The CDR3 DNA sequence: TGTGCCAGTAGTGCCTCCGGGGGAACAGATACGCAGTATTTT. Its translation: CASSASGGTDTQYF.

This clonotype was counted a few times. The chain employs TRBV19 and TRBJ2-3, with a possible D match to TRBD1 (7 bases). The V end was cut by 1 base, the J end by 0 bases, with 14 bases between. The CDR3 sequence is 17 residues long. Germline V CDR1 and CDR2: LNHDA, SQIVND (reference sequence). Here the CDR3 reads CASSIVAGGTSTDTQYF. The CDR3 nucleotides are TGTGCCAGTAGTATAGTGGCAGGGGGGACTAGCACAGATACGCAGTATTTT.

There are a few counts of this clonotype. The J gene is TRBJ1-2, the V gene TRBV29-1; 9 bases match TRBD1. There are 12 residues in the CDR3. Germline V gives CDR1 SQVTM, CDR2 ANQGSEA. V dropped 7 bases and J dropped 4; count of bases not matched to a gene: 4. CDR3 coding DNA: TGCAGCGCCCGGACAGGGGCCTATGGCTACACCTTC. Residues: CSARTGAYGYTF.

Note on this clonotype: One base away lies a much larger clone, so this may be a sequencing read error. The V call is TRBV7-9, the J call TRBJ2-1; no definite D call. Germline V gives CDR1 SEHNR, CDR2 FQNEAQ (reference sequence). The CDR3 is made up of 11 amino acids. The DNA of the CDR3 is TGTACCAGCAGCTTCTCGTTTGAGCAGTTCTTC. Translation gives CTSSFSFEQFF.

This clonotype appeared many times. This rearrangement joins TRBV12-3 or TRBV12-4 to TRBJ1-1; perhaps TRBD1 as D (6 bases). Trimming shortened V by 6 bases and J by 1 base, and 12 bases separated the two germline ends. The CDR3 consists of 14 residues. The CDR3 sequence is CASRLQTGNTEAFF. Written as DNA, the CDR3 is TGTGCCAGCAGGCTCCAGACAGGGAACACTGAAGCTTTCTTT.